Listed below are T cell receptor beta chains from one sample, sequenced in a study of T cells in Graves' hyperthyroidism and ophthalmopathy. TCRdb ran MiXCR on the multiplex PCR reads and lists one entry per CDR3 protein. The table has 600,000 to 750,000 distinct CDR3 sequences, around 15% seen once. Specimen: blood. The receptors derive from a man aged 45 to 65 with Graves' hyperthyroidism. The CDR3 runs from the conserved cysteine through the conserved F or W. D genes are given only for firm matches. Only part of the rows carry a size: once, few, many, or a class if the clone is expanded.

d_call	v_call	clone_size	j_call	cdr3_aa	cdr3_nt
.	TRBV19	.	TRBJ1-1	CASTLWRENTEAFF	TGTGCCAGTACGTTATGGAGGGAGAACACTGAAGCTTTCTTT
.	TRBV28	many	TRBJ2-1	CASSLGASGDLSYNEQFF	TGTGCCAGCTCACTGGGGGCTAGCGGAGACCTCTCCTACAATGAGCAGTTCTTC
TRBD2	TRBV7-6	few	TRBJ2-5	CASSLTSGRMETQYF	TGTGCCAGCAGCCTTACTAGCGGGAGGATGGAGACCCAGTACTTC
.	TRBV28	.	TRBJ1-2	CASRLQGYGYTF	TGTGCCAGCAGACTACAGGGATATGGCTACACCTTC
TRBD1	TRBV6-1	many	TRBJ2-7	CASSNTGDGQYF	TGTGCCAGCAGTAATACAGGGGACGGGCAGTACTTC
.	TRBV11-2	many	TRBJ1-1	CASSLDRVRTEAFF	TGTGCCAGCAGCTTAGATCGGGTGAGAACTGAAGCTTTCTTT
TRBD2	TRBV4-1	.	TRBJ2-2	CASSQVTSATGELFF	TGCGCCAGCAGCCAAGTAACTAGCGCCACCGGGGAGCTGTTTTTT
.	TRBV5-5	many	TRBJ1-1	CASSSRPEGLGTEAFF	TGTGCCAGCAGCTCCCGCCCTGAGGGGCTAGGGACTGAAGCTTTCTTT
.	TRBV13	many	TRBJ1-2	CASSSQQGRHYGYTF	TGTGCCAGCAGCTCCCAGCAGGGGAGACACTATGGCTACACCTTC
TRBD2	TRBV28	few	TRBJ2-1	CASSLVASGRVSYNEQFF	TGTGCCAGCAGTTTAGTGGCTAGCGGGAGAGTGTCCTACAATGAGCAGTTCTTC
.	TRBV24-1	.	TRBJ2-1	CATSERTDYNEQFF	TGTGCCACCAGTGAACGGACAGATTACAATGAGCAGTTCTTC